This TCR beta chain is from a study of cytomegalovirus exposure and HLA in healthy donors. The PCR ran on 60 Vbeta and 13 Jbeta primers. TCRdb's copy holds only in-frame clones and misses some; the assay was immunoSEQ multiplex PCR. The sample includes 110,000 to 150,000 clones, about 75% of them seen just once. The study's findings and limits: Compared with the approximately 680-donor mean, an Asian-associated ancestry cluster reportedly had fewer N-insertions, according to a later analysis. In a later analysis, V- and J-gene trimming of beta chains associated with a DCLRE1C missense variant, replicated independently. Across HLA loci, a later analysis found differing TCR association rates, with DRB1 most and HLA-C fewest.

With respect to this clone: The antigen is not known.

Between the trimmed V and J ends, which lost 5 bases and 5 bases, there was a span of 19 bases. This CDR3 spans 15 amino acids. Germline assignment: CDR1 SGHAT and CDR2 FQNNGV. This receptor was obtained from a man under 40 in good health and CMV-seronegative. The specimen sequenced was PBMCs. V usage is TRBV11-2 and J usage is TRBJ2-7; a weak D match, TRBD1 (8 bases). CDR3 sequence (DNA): TGTGCCAGCAGCCGAACAGGGGGGGCTCGGGACGAGCAGTACTTC. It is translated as CASSRTGGARDEQYF.